A selection of T cell receptor beta chains follows, all from one sample in a study of graft-versus-host responses after intestinal transplantation. Some clones are missing from TCRdb's copy, which holds only in-frame ones; the method was immunoSEQ multiplex PCR. The data show approximately 32,000 clones, 90% to 95% seen once. The sequences come from PBMCs, collected 16 days after intestinal transplant. The receptors come from a human patient who received an intestinal transplant, so some T cells may come from the graft donor. The CDR3 runs from the conserved cysteine through the conserved F or W. The D gene is left open where the match is weak. Clone size is shown for a subset of rows, as once, few, many or a class of expanded clone.

D	size	V	J	DNA	CDR3
TRBD2	.	TRBV2	TRBJ2-7	TGTGCCAGCAGTGACGTGGAACTAGCGTTACACGAGCAGTACTTC	CASSDVELALHEQYF
TRBD2	once	TRBV6-5	TRBJ2-2	TGTGCCAGCAGTTACTGGCGGGAGGGGTCCGGGGAGCTGTTTTTT	CASSYWREGSGELFF
TRBD1	.	TRBV9	TRBJ2-1	TGTGCCAGCAGCGCCCGACAGGGGACCTCCTACAATGAGCAGTTCTTC	CASSARQGTSYNEQFF
.	.	TRBV11-2	TRBJ1-5	TGTGCCAGCAGCTTAGGCTTTAGCAATCAGCCCCAGCATTTT	CASSLGFSNQPQHF
TRBD2	.	TRBV12-5	TRBJ2-1	TGTGCTAGTGGTTTTTTGACTAGCGGGAGGGGGTCCTACAATGAGCAGTTCTTC	CASGFLTSGRGSYNEQFF
TRBD1	.	TRBV4-3	TRBJ1-1	TGCGCCAGCAGCTCATACCAGGGGGCTGAAGCTTTCTTT	CASSSYQGAEAFF
.	.	TRBV30	TRBJ2-1	TGTGCCTGGACAGTCAGTGCAGGCTACAATGAGCAGTTCTTC	CAWTVSAGYNEQFF
.	.	TRBV9	TRBJ1-4	TGTGCCAGCAGCGTAGTCGGGGGGGAGAATGAAAAACTGTTTTTT	CASSVVGGENEKLFF
TRBD1	.	TRBV7-3	TRBJ2-3	TGTGCCATCCGGGACAGGTTCCCGTTCCCCACAGATACGCAGTATTTT	CAIRDRFPFPTDTQYF
.	once	TRBV29-1	TRBJ1-5	TGCAGCGTTGCCCGGGATAGCAATCAGCCCCAGCATTTT	CSVARDSNQPQHF
.	.	TRBV5-6	TRBJ2-3	TGTGCCAGCAGCTTGGACTCAGATACGCAGTATTTT	CASSLDSDTQYF
TRBD2	.	TRBV19	TRBJ2-3	TGTGCCAGTAGTACCACGGGAGGTCCCACAGATACGCAGTATTTT	CASSTTGGPTDTQYF
.	.	TRBV4-1	TRBJ2-3	TGCGCCAGCAGCCAAGGAGTTGAGGTAGGGGTGACAGATACGCAGTATTTT	CASSQGVEVGVTDTQYF
.	.	TRBV10-3	TRBJ1-1	TGTGCCATCAAAGGGGGGGAGCAGACGGTGGGGAAGAACACTGAAGCTTTCTTT	CAIKGGEQTVGKNTEAFF
TRBD2	.	TRBV28	TRBJ2-1	TGTGCCAGCAGTTTAATCCTAGCGGGAGGGTCGGACACCTACAATGAGCAGTTCTTC	CASSLILAGGSDTYNEQFF
.	.	TRBV30	TRBJ1-2	TGTGCCTGGAGTAAACGACAGGCCGACAACTATGGCTACACCTTC	CAWSKRQADNYGYTF
.	.	TRBV7-9	TRBJ1-1	TGTGCCAGCAGCTCCGAAACAGGGTTGGACACTGAAGCTTTCTTT	CASSSETGLDTEAFF
.	.	TRBV4-1	TRBJ2-7	TGCGCCAGCAGCCAAGATCCCAAAGCCGAGCAGTACTTC	CASSQDPKAEQYF
TRBD1	once	TRBV14	TRBJ2-5	TGTGCCAGCAGCCAGGCGAATCAGGGGGCCCAGTACTTC	CASSQANQGAQYF
TRBD1	.	TRBV2	TRBJ1-5	TGTGCCAGCAGAAAGGACAGGGGGAATAGGGGCAATCAGCCCCAGCATTTT	CASRKDRGNRGNQPQHF
TRBD1	.	TRBV19	TRBJ2-7	TGTGCCAGTAGTACCCTCGGGGACAGGGGGTACGAGCAGTACTTC	CASSTLGDRGYEQYF
TRBD2	.	TRBV28	TRBJ2-7	TGTGCCAGCAGTTTGCTAGCGGGGGCATACGAGCAGTACTTC	CASSLLAGAYEQYF
.	.	TRBV28	TRBJ2-1	TGTGCCAGCAGTCCCCCGGAATCGGCGGGGAATGAGCAGTTCTTC	CASSPPESAGNEQFF
TRBD2	.	TRBV5-8	TRBJ2-7	TGTGCCAGCAGCTCCATGCCAAGCGGGAGCTACGAGCAGTACTTC	CASSSMPSGSYEQYF
TRBD2	.	TRBV28	TRBJ2-7	TGTGCCAGCAGTTTAGGGTCGGGGGGCTCCTACGAGCAGTACTTC	CASSLGSGGSYEQYF
TRBD1	once	TRBV6-5	TRBJ1-4	TGTGCCAGCAGTTACCAGTCCGGGACAGCTAATGAAAAACTGTTTTTT	CASSYQSGTANEKLFF
TRBD2	.	TRBV2	TRBJ2-7	TGTGCCAGCAGCGCTATAGCGGGAGCGTTCTACGAGCAGTACTTC	CASSAIAGAFYEQYF
.	.	TRBV2	TRBJ1-5	TGTGCCAGCAGTGAAGGGACAGCCAGCAATCAGCCCCAGCATTTT	CASSEGTASNQPQHF
.	.	TRBV7-9	TRBJ2-1	TGTGCCAGCAGCTTCCCTTACGGGGGCCCACGGTATTTCTACAATGAGCAGTTCTTC	CASSFPYGGPRYFYNEQFF
.	once	TRBV6-5	TRBJ1-5	TGTGCCAGCAGTTACACATACAATCAGCCCCAGCATTTT	CASSYTYNQPQHF
.	.	TRBV7-9	TRBJ2-3	TGTGCCAGCAGCTCCATCACAGATACGCAGTATTTT	CASSSITDTQYF
.	.	TRBV28	TRBJ2-3	TGTGCCAGCAGTGCTAGCACAGATACGCAGTATTTT	CASSASTDTQYF
.	.	TRBV7-9	TRBJ1-3	TGTGCCAGCAGCTCACAGGATAGCTCTGGAAACACCATATATTTT	CASSSQDSSGNTIYF
.	.	TRBV9	TRBJ2-7	TGTGCCAGCAGCGTAGACTCATCCTACGAGCAGTACTTC	CASSVDSSYEQYF
.	.	TRBV2	TRBJ1-2	TGTGCCAGCAGTGAATGGGGCCAGGGGATCAATGGCTACACCTTC	CASSEWGQGINGYTF
TRBD2	.	TRBV7-9	TRBJ2-1	TGTGCCAGCAGCTTGGTAGCGGGAGCCCGCAATGAGCAGTTCTTC	CASSLVAGARNEQFF
TRBD1	.	TRBV19	TRBJ1-4	TGTGCCAGTAGTATAAAGCAGGGGGAGACACTGTTTTTT	CASSIKQGETLFF
.	.	TRBV11-2	TRBJ2-3	TGTGCCAGCAGCCTCACAGATACGCAGTATTTT	CASSLTDTQYF
.	.	TRBV10-2	TRBJ2-7	TGCGCCAGCAGTGAGGGGCTAGCTAGGGACGAGCAGTACTTC	CASSEGLARDEQYF
TRBD2	.	TRBV11-2	TRBJ2-7	TGTGCCAGCAGCCCGACTAGCGGGAGGTACGAGCAGTACTTC	CASSPTSGRYEQYF
.	.	TRBV5-6	TRBJ2-7	TGTGCCAGCAGCCCGGGGAAAGGATCCTACGAGCAGTACTTC	CASSPGKGSYEQYF
TRBD1	.	TRBV27	TRBJ2-7	TGTGCCAGCAGTCCCATACGGGACAGCTCCTACGAGCAGTACTTC	CASSPIRDSSYEQYF
.	once	TRBV7-8	TRBJ2-3	TGTGCCAGCAGCTTATTAGAGGGAATCTCTAGCACAGATACGCAGTATTTT	CASSLLEGISSTDTQYF
TRBD1	.	TRBV28	TRBJ1-1	TGTGCCAGCACTATGACAGGGGCAGGGACTGAAGCTTTCTTT	CASTMTGAGTEAFF
.	.	TRBV7-8	TRBJ2-1	TGTGCCAGCAGCTTACTCACCGAGACGATGGTCGAGAATGAGCAGTTCTTC	CASSLLTETMVENEQFF
.	.	TRBV7-2	TRBJ1-1	TGTGCCAGCAGCTTCGGGGGGGATTCCGAAGCTTTCTTT	CASSFGGDSEAFF
.	.	TRBV15	TRBJ1-5	TGTGCCACCCAGACAGGAAATCAGCCCCAGCATTTT	CATQTGNQPQHF
TRBD2	.	TRBV28	TRBJ2-1	TGTGCCAGCAGACCTCTAGCGGGTACCTACAATGAGCAGTTCTTC	CASRPLAGTYNEQFF